This T cell receptor beta chain was observed in a study of early T cells in non-severe SARS-CoV-2 infection. Via MiXCR, TCRdb re-called the 5' RACE reads, giving one row per CDR3 protein. The sample has 35,000 to 55,000 distinct CDR3 sequences, around 10% seen once. In this sample, this clonotype turned up many times. V was cut by 7 bases and J by 7 bases, with 18 bases left in between. CDR1 is SGHTA and CDR2 is FQGNSA in the germline V gene. This CDR3 is built from 14 residues. The clonotype was recovered from an adult who was a healthcare worker with PCR-confirmed SARS-CoV-2 infection or an uninfected control (not recorded which). This rearrangement joins TRBV7-2 to TRBJ2-3; D unresolved. The sequenced material came from whole blood. For the CDR3, the DNA is TGTGCCAGCAACTCCCCGGCCCATCCTAATACGCAGTATTTT. Translation: CASNSPAHPNTQYF. The entire variable domain, with the rest obtained from reference TRBV7-2 and TRBJ2-3, is as follows: GAGVSQSPSNKVTEKGKDVELRCDPISGHTALYWYRQSLGQGLEFLIYFQGNSAPDKSGLPSDRFSAERTGGSVSTLTIQRTQQEDSAVYLCASNSPAHPNTQYFGPGTRLTVL.